This passage covers 5 T cell receptor beta chains from one sample sequenced in a study of T-cell reconstitution after alpha-beta-depleted transplantation in children (TCRdb year 2016). The meaning of the sample's treatment or condition label: allogeneic hematopoietic cell transplantation with graft depleted of TCRalphabeta T cells and CD19 B cells. Library prep was done by PCR. Sequencing used an Illumina HiSeq 2500. TCR library preparation used molecular barcoding, with unique molecular identifiers applied to normalize quantification of the TCRbeta repertoire. TCRdb handled the public reads itself, with Q25 trimming in fastp and clone calling in MiXCR, and kept productive beta chains. Entries that share a CDR3 protein sequence are merged under the most common genes and DNA. For this sample there are 610,000 or so distinct CDR3 sequences; 25% to 30% appear just once. 36% of the sample lies in the top ten.

Sample: PBMCs, taken before TCRalphabeta/CD19-depleted stem cell transplant. All receptors derive from a boy less than two years old with Wiskott-Aldrich syndrome, due to receive a stem cell transplant.

The chain has TRBV7-9 and TRBJ2-1; tentatively, D is TRBD2 (6 bases). With 1 base removed from V and 6 bases from J, the gap between germline ends came to 10 bases. The CDR3 is 14 amino acids. In germline, CDR1 is SEHNR, CDR2 FQNEAQ (reference sequence). Here the CDR3 reads CASSLGDFGNEQFF. CDR3 DNA: TGTGCCAGCAGCTTAGGGGACTTCGGCAATGAGCAGTTCTTC.

The rearrangement uses TRBV6-1 and TRBJ1-5, with 7 nucleotides matching TRBD1. Germline values: CDR1 MNHNS, CDR2 SASEGT. CDR3 length: 15 residues. The V gene end was trimmed by 5 bases and the J gene end by 4 bases; junction bases not matched to a gene: 8. CDR3 coding DNA: TGTGCCAGCAGTCTCGGACAGGCCTTTAATCAGCCCCAGCATTTT. Its protein is CASSLGQAFNQPQHF.

This clonotype was detected ten times or more. The chain is built from TRBV10-3 and TRBJ2-7; either TRBD1 or TRBD2 may fit D (5 bases each). The CDR3 consists of 13 residues. V was cut by 8 bases and J by 0 bases, with 11 bases left in between. Per germline, CDR1 ENHRY and CDR2 SYGVKD. The CDR3 region is CAIGDGPSYEQYF. The CDR3 nucleotides read TGTGCCATCGGGGACGGTCCCTCCTACGAGCAGTACTTC.

This clonotype was recorded a few times. CDR3 DNA sequence: TGCAGTGCTAGATGGGGGCAGAACAATCAGCCCCAGCATTTT. Protein: CSARWGQNNQPQHF. The V and J genes are TRBV20-1 and TRBJ1-5; perhaps TRBD1 as D (6 bases). Germline CDR1 is DFQATT and CDR2 is SNEGSKA (reference sequence). V was trimmed by 2 bases and J by 3 bases, leaving 11 bases between them. The CDR3 contains 14 residues.

The V and J genes are TRBV30 and TRBJ1-1; D is perhaps TRBD1 (6 bases). The V gene lost 0 bases and the J gene lost 3 bases, with 11 bases spanning the gap. The CDR3 consists of 14 residues. In germline, CDR1 is GTSNPN, CDR2 SVGIG (reference sequence). The CDR3 DNA is TGTGCCTGGAGTGTTAGGGGGGGGGACACTGAAGCTTTCTTT. It yields the protein CAWSVRGGDTEAFF.